One sample yielded the 9 T cell receptor beta chains listed below, sequenced in a study of cytomegalovirus exposure and HLA in healthy donors. The PCR ran on 60 Vbeta and 13 Jbeta primers. Profiled with immunoSEQ multiplex PCR; TCRdb holds only in-frame clones, not every one. The data hold 170,000 or so clones, with roughly 80% observed a single time. The sequenced sample consisted of PBMCs. The receptors here all came from a boy younger than 18 in good health and CMV-seronegative.

The chain joins TRBV19 to TRBJ1-4; D is unclear. CDR3 length: 16 amino acids. V gave up 1 base and J gave up 8 bases, with 17 bases separating them. Germline V gene sequence: CDR1 LNHDA, CDR2 SQIVND (reference sequence). The DNA for the CDR3 is TGTGCCAGTAGTATAGCCCAGAATTGGGCGGGGGAAAAACTGTTTTTT. Its protein product is CASSIAQNWAGEKLFF.

This clone was picked up a small number of times. V and J are TRBV6-1 and TRBJ1-5, with TRBD1 identical over 7 bases. Trimming took 2 bases from V and 3 from J; bases not matched to a gene: 4. There are 15 residues in the CDR3. CDR1 is MNHNS and CDR2 is SASEGT in the germline V gene. CDR3 amino acids: CASSEIGTVNQPQHF. CDR3 in DNA: TGTGCCAGCAGTGAAATTGGGACAGTCAATCAGCCCCAGCATTTT.

This clone was counted a few times. The chain employs TRBV27 and TRBJ2-1; 8 bases are shared with TRBD2. With V trimmed by 2 bases and J by 6 bases, 0 bases remained unmatched. The CDR3 consists of 13 residues. Germline lookup yields CDR1 MNHEY and CDR2 SMNVEV (reference sequence). The CDR3: CASSLREGNEQFF. Written as DNA, the CDR3 is TGTGCCAGCAGTTTACGGGAGGGCAATGAGCAGTTCTTC.

CDR3 in amino acids: CASSQREGYDYTF. The CDR3 DNA sequence: TGTGCCAGCAGCCAGAGGGAGGGCTACGACTACACCTTC. The V call is TRBV9, the J call TRBJ1-2; no definite D call. The germline V gene has CDR1 SGDLS and CDR2 YYNGEE. Trimming stripped 4 bases from V and 10 bases from J, with 17 bases between. The CDR3 extends over 13 amino acids.

J is TRBJ2-2 and V is TRBV4-3, with 11 bases aligning to TRBD2. V shed 0 bases and J 3 bases; nucleotides not matched to a gene: 6. The CDR3 runs 18 residues. Per the germline V gene, CDR1 is LGHNA and CDR2 is YSLEER. The CDR3 coding sequence is TGCGCCAGCAGCCAAGATTTTAGCGGGAGGGTTTACACCGGGGAGCTGTTTTTT. Amino acid sequence: CASSQDFSGRVYTGELFF.

A single count supports this clone. This sequence joins TRBV5-5 and TRBJ2-7, with TRBD1 matching 7 bases. The V gene's germline CDR1 is SGHKS and CDR2 YYEKEE (reference sequence). The CDR3 sequence is 13 residues long. The junction had 7 bases not matched to a gene; V was cut back by 4 bases and J by 6 bases. The CDR3 DNA reads TGTGCCAGCAGCAAGGGGGACAGTGGCGAGCAGTACTTC. Translated: CASSKGDSGEQYF.

This clone was picked up one time. The chain combines TRBV19 with TRBJ2-7; the match to TRBD1 covers 9 bases. The CDR3 has 14 residues. The trim removed 6 bases at V and 6 bases at J, leaving 9 bases unmatched. Germline V gene data show CDR1 as LNHDA and CDR2 as SQIVND (reference sequence). The CDR3 loop is CASSPGQGLSEQYF. The DNA for the CDR3 is TGTGCCAGTAGCCCGGGACAGGGTTTGTCCGAGCAGTACTTC.

The rearrangement uses TRBV4-3 and TRBJ1-2; D is ambiguous. This CDR3 is built from 17 residues. Per the germline V gene, CDR1 is LGHNA and CDR2 is YSLEER. V lost 1 base, J lost 4 bases, and 19 bases lay in between. The CDR3 nucleotides are TGCGCCAGCAGCCAAGGACATCCGCAGGAAAATTCCTATGGCTACACCTTC. As protein: CASSQGHPQENSYGYTF.

The rearrangement links TRBV27 to TRBJ1-2; D ambiguous. The CDR3 loop spans 15 amino acids. Per germline, CDR1 MNHEY and CDR2 SMNVEV (reference sequence). The V end was cut by 0 bases, the J end by 4 bases, with 12 bases between. The CDR3 here is CASSLSAGEGYGYTF. The DNA for the CDR3 is TGTGCCAGCAGTTTATCGGCCGGGGAGGGCTATGGCTACACCTTC.